The 23 T cell receptor beta chains in this list originate from one sample, sequenced in a study of cytomegalovirus exposure and HLA in healthy donors (dated by TCRdb to 2017 to 2019). Libraries were built with the immunoSEQ multiplex PCR assay. For the multiplex PCR, a mixture combining 60 forward primers for TCR Vbeta segments and 13 reverse primers for TCR Jbeta segments was used. Entries here come from immuneACCESS through TCRdb and include only in-frame sequences with V and J called. Some clones fail to appear in such tables; in the studies checked, an unresolved V gene covers under half of the shortfall, and the cause of the remainder is unknown. Here the sample has 40,000 or so clones; 87% occur a single time. The top ten clones comprise roughly 8% of the sample. The sequenced material came from PBMCs. All receptors derive from a woman aged 35 to 49 in good health and CMV-seropositive.

The J gene is TRBJ1-3, the V gene TRBV28; 8 bases agree with TRBD1. The V gene's germline CDR1 is MDHEN and CDR2 SYDVKM. V shed 4 bases, J shed 11 bases, and the junction held 10 bases outside the gene matches. CDR3 length: 14 amino acids. The CDR3 sequence is CASSYNYGTGSIYF. DNA for the CDR3: TGTGCCAGCAGTTACAACTACGGGACAGGCTCCATATATTTT.

V gene TRBV7-2 combines with J gene TRBJ2-7; a weak D match, TRBD2 (6 bases). The CDR3 consists of 16 residues. Germline V gene sequence: CDR1 SGHTA, CDR2 FQGNSA. Trimming shortened V by 1 base and J by 3 bases, and 16 bases separated the two germline ends. The CDR3 nucleotides are TGTGCCAGCAGCTTAGACGGGACTGTGCCGAGCTACGAGCAGTACTTC. It translates to CASSLDGTVPSYEQYF. The variable domain in full, with the rest retrieved from reference TRBV7-2 and TRBJ2-7, is GAGVSQSPSNKVTEKGKDVELRCDPISGHTALYWYRQSLGQGLEFLIYFQGNSAPDKSGLPSDRFSAERTGGSVSTLTIQRTQQEDSAVYLCASSLDGTVPSYEQYFGPGTRLTVT.

V gene TRBV18 combines with J gene TRBJ1-4; a weak D match, TRBD1 (5 bases). This CDR3 spans 15 amino acids. Germline CDR1 KGHSH, CDR2 LQKENI. Trimming stripped 0 bases from V and 4 bases from J, with 9 bases between. The chain's CDR3 is CASSPPGQGNEKLFF. Here the CDR3 DNA reads TGTGCCAGCTCACCACCGGGCCAGGGTAATGAAAAACTGTTTTTT.

The V call is TRBV6-6, the J call TRBJ2-1, with 8 bases that match TRBD2. Germline V gene data show CDR1 as MNHNY and CDR2 as SVGAGI (reference sequence). V was clipped by 5 bases and J by 8 bases; unmatched bases: 14. The CDR3 runs to 16 residues. The CDR3 coding sequence is TGTGCCAGCAGTAATCCCCTTAGCGGGAATAGCGATGAGCAGTTCTTC. Residues: CASSNPLSGNSDEQFF.

V usage is TRBV28 and J usage is TRBJ2-1; tentatively, D is TRBD2 (6 bases). The germline V and J ends were trimmed by 6 bases and 8 bases, with 17 bases remaining between them. The CDR3 has 14 amino acids. Germline CDR1 is MDHEN and CDR2 is SYDVKM. The CDR3 DNA is TGTGCCAGCAGGAAGGGACTTGGAGATCATGAGCAGTTCTTC. It translates to CASRKGLGDHEQFF.

The chain uses TRBV5-1 and TRBJ2-7; perhaps TRBD1 as D (6 bases). The CDR3 spans 15 residues. Trimming removed 0 bases from V and 3 bases from J, with 13 bases in between. Looked up from germline, CDR1 is SGHRS and CDR2 is YFSETQ. This CDR3 is CASSLADRLHYEQYF. CDR3 bases: TGCGCCAGCAGCTTGGCCGACAGGCTTCACTACGAGCAGTACTTC.

This chain connects TRBV12-5 to TRBJ1-4; 10 bases agree with TRBD1. V shed 6 bases, J shed 3 bases, and the junction held 13 bases outside the gene matches. Germline CDR1 and CDR2: LGHNT and FRNRAP. The CDR3 is 18 amino acids. For the CDR3, the DNA is TGTGCTAGTGGCTTAAACCGGGACAGGGGAAGTTCTAATGAAAAACTGTTTTTT. Encoded protein: CASGLNRDRGSSNEKLFF.

This clone was recorded only once. The V call is TRBV19, the J call TRBJ2-2; 10 bases map to TRBD2. After removal of 4 bases from V and 3 bases from J, the junction contained 8 bases not matched to a gene. The length of the CDR3 is 17 residues. Per germline, CDR1 LNHDA and CDR2 SQIVND (reference sequence). The CDR3 DNA is TGTGCCAGTAGTACCAAGCGGGAGGGCCTTGACACCGGGGAGCTGTTTTTT. Its protein is CASSTKREGLDTGELFF.

This chain connects TRBV7-6 to TRBJ1-1, with a tentative D call TRBD1 (5 bases). CDR1 is SGHVS and CDR2 is FNYEAQ in the germline V gene. V shed 1 base and J shed 5 bases, with 14 bases lying between them. The CDR3 sequence is 15 residues long. CDR3 sequence (DNA): TGTGCCAGCAGCTTAGAGTCCCAGCGGGGGACTGAAGCTTTCTTT. This translates into CASSLESQRGTEAFF. The whole variable domain, remainder taken from reference TRBV7-6 and TRBJ1-1, is GAGVSQSPRYKVTKRGQDVALRCDPISGHVSLYWYRQALGQGPEFLTYFNYEAQQDKSGLPNDRFSAERPEGSISTLTIQRTEQRDSAMYRCASSLESQRGTEAFFGQGTRLTVV.

The rearrangement joins TRBV7-9 to TRBJ2-5; D is possibly TRBD1 (5 bases). Near its end, the DNA agrees better with TRBJ2-7, so the J call may be wrong. The length of the CDR3 is 15 residues. Germline CDR1 reads SEHNR; CDR2 reads FQNEAQ (reference sequence). The CDR3 sequence: CASSPKGFDGYEQYF. The CDR3 bases are TGTGCCAGCAGCCCTAAGGGGTTCGATGGGTACGAGCAGTACTTC.

The rearrangement uses TRBV27 and TRBJ2-7; TRBD2 might be the D (6 bases). The CDR3 has 14 residues. Germline V gene lookup returns CDR1 MNHEY and CDR2 SMNVEV (reference sequence). V was clipped by 4 bases and J by 2 bases, with 12 bases between them. CDR3 nucleotide sequence: TGTGCCAGCAGTTCAACTAGCTCAGCCTACGAGCAGTACTTC. Its translation: CASSSTSSAYEQYF.

The gene calls are TRBV28 and TRBJ1-6, with a possible D match to TRBD1 (5 bases). CDR1 MDHEN and CDR2 SYDVKM come from the germline V gene. V shed 11 bases and J shed 9 bases, with 14 bases lying between them. The CDR3 is 12 residues long. The CDR3 region has the DNA TGTGCCGTTCGGGGGTTGGGTTCACCCCTCCACTTT. Its translation: CAVRGLGSPLHF.

This clone was detected a few times. The chain carries TRBV11-2 and TRBJ1-1; TRBD1 might be the D (6 bases). Trimming cost V 4 bases and J 1 base, with 10 bases left between them. Germline CDR1 reads SGHAT; CDR2 reads FQNNGV. The CDR3 extends over 14 amino acids. The CDR3 DNA reads TGTGCCAGCAGCTCGATCAGGGGGAACACTGAAGCTTTCTTT. It yields the protein CASSSIRGNTEAFF.

The chain couples TRBV6-1 to TRBJ1-2; D uncertain. Germline V gene sequence: CDR1 MNHNS, CDR2 SASEGT. The CDR3 covers 14 residues. Trimming left V 10 bases short and J 0 bases short, with 15 bases between. CDR3 sequence: CANQEGAPNYGYTF. Here the CDR3 DNA reads TGTGCCAATCAGGAGGGAGCCCCTAACTATGGCTACACCTTC.

The chain combines TRBV15 with TRBJ2-7; D remains ambiguous. CDR3 length equals 15 residues. Germline V gene data show CDR1 as LNHNV and CDR2 as YYDKDF (reference sequence). V dropped 1 base and J dropped 0 bases, with 10 bases sitting between them. The CDR3 is CATSRGIDSSYEQYF. The CDR3 nucleotides are TGTGCCACCAGCAGAGGTATCGATAGCTCCTACGAGCAGTACTTC.

The chain recombines TRBV2 with TRBJ2-1; 13 bases agree with TRBD2. Germline CDR1 and CDR2: SNHLY and FYNNEI. Trimming at V came to 8 bases and at J to 7 bases, leaving 8 bases not matched to a gene. This CDR3 comprises 15 residues. The DNA of the CDR3 is TGTGCCAGCTTGCTGGGACTAGCGGGACTAAATGAGCAGTTCTTC. Its translation is CASLLGLAGLNEQFF.

V is TRBV15 and J is TRBJ2-1, with D perhaps TRBD2 (6 bases). The germline V and J ends were trimmed by 3 bases and 15 bases, with 12 bases remaining between them. From germline, CDR1 is LNHNV and CDR2 YYDKDF (reference sequence). The CDR3 runs 11 residues. CDR3 in amino acids: CATSRDYTAFF. In DNA, the CDR3 is TGTGCCACCAGCAGGGACTATACTGCGTTCTTC.

The genes are TRBV29-1 and TRBJ2-3; 10 bases match TRBD2. CDR3 length equals 14 residues. In germline, CDR1 is SQVTM, CDR2 ANQGSEA. Unmatched junction bases numbered 5, after V lost 5 bases and J lost 3 bases. This chain's CDR3 is CSVQTSGQTDTQYF. In DNA form, the CDR3 reads TGCAGCGTTCAGACTAGCGGGCAGACAGATACGCAGTATTTT.

The rearrangement uses TRBV5-6 and TRBJ2-7; 7 bases map to TRBD1. The CDR3 sequence is 15 residues long. Germline lookup yields CDR1 SGHDT and CDR2 YYEEEE. V lost 4 bases, J lost 3 bases, and 10 bases stayed unmatched. CDR3 residues: CASSRLKGQFYEQYF. CDR3 nucleotide sequence: TGTGCCAGCAGCCGGTTGAAGGGACAGTTCTACGAGCAGTACTTC.

The chain couples TRBV2 to TRBJ2-1; D uncertain. Trimming stripped 4 bases from V and 8 bases from J, with 18 bases between. CDR3 length: 15 residues. CDR1 is SNHLY, CDR2 FYNNEI, per germline. This chain's CDR3 is CASSGPSWIADEQFF. The CDR3 coding sequence is TGTGCCAGCAGTGGCCCCTCATGGATCGCGGATGAGCAGTTCTTC.

This clone was counted a single time. The chain couples TRBV27 to TRBJ1-5; TRBD1 aligns across 9 bases. This CDR3 spans 14 amino acids. Trimming removed 11 bases from V and 3 bases from J; junction bases left unmatched: 8. Per germline, CDR1 MNHEY and CDR2 SMNVEV (reference sequence). The CDR3 bases are TGTGCCTCCGCCTGGACAGGGGACAATCAGCCCCAGCATTTT. Encoded protein: CASAWTGDNQPQHF.

The rearrangement uses TRBV7-2 and TRBJ1-1; D is unresolved. Trimming left V 6 bases short and J 2 bases short, with 10 bases between. This CDR3 spans 13 amino acids. Germline V gives CDR1 SGHTA, CDR2 FQGNSA. The CDR3 spells CASSSGLNTEAFF. In nucleotides, the CDR3 is TGTGCCAGCAGTTCGGGTCTTAACACTGAAGCTTTCTTT.

The chain joins TRBV15 to TRBJ2-7; 13 bases are shared with TRBD2. V shed 0 bases and J 9 bases; nucleotides not matched to a gene: 2. The length of the CDR3 is 14 residues. Germline lookup yields CDR1 LNHNV and CDR2 YYDKDF (reference sequence). CDR3 sequence: CATSRETSGGGQYF. In DNA, the CDR3 is TGTGCCACCAGCAGAGAAACTAGCGGGGGGGGGCAGTACTTC.